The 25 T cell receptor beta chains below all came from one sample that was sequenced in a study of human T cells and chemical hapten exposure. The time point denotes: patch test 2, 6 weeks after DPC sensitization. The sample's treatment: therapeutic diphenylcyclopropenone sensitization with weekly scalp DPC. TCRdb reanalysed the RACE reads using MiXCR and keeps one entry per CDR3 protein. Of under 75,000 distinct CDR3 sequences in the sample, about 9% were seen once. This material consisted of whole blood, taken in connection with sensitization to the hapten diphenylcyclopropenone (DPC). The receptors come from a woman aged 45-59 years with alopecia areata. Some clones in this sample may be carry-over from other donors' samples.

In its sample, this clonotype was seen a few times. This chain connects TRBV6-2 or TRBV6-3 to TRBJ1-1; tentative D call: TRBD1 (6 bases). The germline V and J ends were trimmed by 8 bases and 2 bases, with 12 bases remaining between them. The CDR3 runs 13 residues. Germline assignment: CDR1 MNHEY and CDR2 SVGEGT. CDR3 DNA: TGTGCCAGCCTCTGGGACACAAACACTGAAGCTTTCTTT. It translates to CASLWDTNTEAFF.

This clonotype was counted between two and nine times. Here the CDR3 reads CASSLAVSGTGDTQYF. The CDR3 DNA sequence: TGTGCCAGCAGCTTGGCCGTTAGCGGGACTGGAGATACGCAGTATTTT. V gene TRBV5-4 combines with J gene TRBJ2-3; 8 bases match TRBD2. The germline CDR1 and CDR2 sequences are SGHNT and YYREEE (reference sequence). The V gene end was trimmed by 0 bases and the J gene end by 5 bases; junction bases not matched to a gene: 8. The CDR3 totals 16 residues.

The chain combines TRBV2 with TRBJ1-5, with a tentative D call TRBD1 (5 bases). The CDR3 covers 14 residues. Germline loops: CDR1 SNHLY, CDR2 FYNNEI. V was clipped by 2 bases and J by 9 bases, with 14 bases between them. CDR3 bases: TGTGCCAGCAGTGAATGGGGGGTTAGTACGCCCCAGCATTTT. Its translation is CASSEWGVSTPQHF. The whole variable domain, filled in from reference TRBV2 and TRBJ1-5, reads EPEVTQTPSHQVTQMGQEVILRCVPISNHLYFYWYRQILGQKVEFLVSFYNNEISEKSEIFDDQFSVERPDGSNFTLKIRSTKLEDSAMYFCASSEWGVSTPQHFGDGTRLSIL.

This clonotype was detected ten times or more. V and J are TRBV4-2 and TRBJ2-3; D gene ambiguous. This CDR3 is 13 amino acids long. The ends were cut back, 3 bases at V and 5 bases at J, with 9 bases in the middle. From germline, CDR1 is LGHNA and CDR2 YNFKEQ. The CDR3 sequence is CASSHSLGDTQYF. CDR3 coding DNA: TGTGCCAGCAGCCATAGCCTGGGAGATACGCAGTATTTT.

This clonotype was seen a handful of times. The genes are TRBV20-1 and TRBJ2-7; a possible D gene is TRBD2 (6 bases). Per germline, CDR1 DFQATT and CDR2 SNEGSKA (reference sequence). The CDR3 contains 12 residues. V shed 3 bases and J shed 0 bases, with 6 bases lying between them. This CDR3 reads CSAREGSYEQYF. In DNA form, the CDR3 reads TGCAGTGCTAGGGAGGGCTCCTACGAGCAGTACTTC.

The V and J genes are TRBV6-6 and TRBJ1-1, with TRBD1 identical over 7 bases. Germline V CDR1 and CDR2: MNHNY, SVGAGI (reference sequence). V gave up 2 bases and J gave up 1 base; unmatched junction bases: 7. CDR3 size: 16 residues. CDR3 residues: CASSYQSGQPNTEAFF. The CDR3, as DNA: TGTGCCAGCAGTTACCAATCGGGACAGCCGAACACTGAAGCTTTCTTT.

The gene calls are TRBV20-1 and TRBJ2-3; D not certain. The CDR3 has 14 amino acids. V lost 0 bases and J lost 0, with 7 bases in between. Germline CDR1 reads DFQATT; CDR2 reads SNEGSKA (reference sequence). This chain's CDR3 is CSARDWASTDTQYF. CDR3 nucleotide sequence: TGCAGTGCTAGAGATTGGGCTAGCACAGATACGCAGTATTTT.

As DNA, the CDR3 is TGTGCCAGCAGTTCAATCTCGGGGGGGGTCTCACCCCTCCACTTT. The encoded protein is CASSSISGGVSPLHF. The chain has TRBV27 and TRBJ1-6, with D possibly TRBD1 on 5 matching bases. Germline V gene data show CDR1 as MNHEY and CDR2 as SMNVEV (reference sequence). This CDR3 is 15 amino acids long. V lost 4 bases to trimming and J lost 10 bases, with 17 bases between them.

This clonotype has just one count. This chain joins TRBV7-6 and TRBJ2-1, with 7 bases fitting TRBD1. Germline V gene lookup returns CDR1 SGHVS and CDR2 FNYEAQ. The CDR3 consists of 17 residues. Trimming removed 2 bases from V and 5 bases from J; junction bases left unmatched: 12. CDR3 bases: TGTGCCAGCAGCTTATCCCCCCGGGGACAGATTGACAATGAGCAGTTCTTC. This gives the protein CASSLSPRGQIDNEQFF.

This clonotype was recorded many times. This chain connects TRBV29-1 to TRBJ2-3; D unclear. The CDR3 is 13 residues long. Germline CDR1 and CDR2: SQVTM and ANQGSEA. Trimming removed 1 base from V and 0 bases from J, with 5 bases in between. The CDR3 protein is CSVEGGSTDTQYF. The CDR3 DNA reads TGCAGCGTTGAAGGGGGTAGCACAGATACGCAGTATTTT.

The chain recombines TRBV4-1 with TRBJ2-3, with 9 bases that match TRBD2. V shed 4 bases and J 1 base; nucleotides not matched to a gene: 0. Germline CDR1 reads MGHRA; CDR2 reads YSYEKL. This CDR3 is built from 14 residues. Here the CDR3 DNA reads TGCGCCAGCAGCCCTAGCGGGGGCACAGATACGCAGTATTTT. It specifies CASSPSGGTDTQYF.

CDR3 residues: CASSFAGATEAFF. CDR3 DNA: TGTGCCAGCAGTTTTGCAGGGGCCACTGAAGCTTTCTTT. V usage is TRBV12-3 or TRBV12-4 and J usage is TRBJ1-1; a weak D match, TRBD1 (6 bases). The V end lost 3 bases, the J end lost 4 bases, and 9 bases lay between the germline ends. This CDR3 contains 13 residues.

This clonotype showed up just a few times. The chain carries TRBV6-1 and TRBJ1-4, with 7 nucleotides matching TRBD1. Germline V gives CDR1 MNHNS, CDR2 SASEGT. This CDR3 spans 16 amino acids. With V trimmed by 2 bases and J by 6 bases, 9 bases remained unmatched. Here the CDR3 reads CASSEPRGVFDEKLFF. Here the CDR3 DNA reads TGTGCCAGCAGTGAACCCAGGGGGGTCTTTGATGAAAAACTGTTTTTT.

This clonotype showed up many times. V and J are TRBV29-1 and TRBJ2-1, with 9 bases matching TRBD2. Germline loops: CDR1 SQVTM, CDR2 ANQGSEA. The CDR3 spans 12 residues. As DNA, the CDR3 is TGCAGTGGGGCGGGAGGGCTAGTTGAGCAGTTCTTC. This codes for CSGAGGLVEQFF.

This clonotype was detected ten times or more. CDR3 DNA: TGTGCCAGCGGCCCGGGACTAGCGGCTCTTACCCAGTACTTC. It is translated as CASGPGLAALTQYF. This chain connects TRBV7-9 to TRBJ2-5, with TRBD2 identical over 11 bases. V shed 8 bases and J 8 bases; nucleotides not matched to a gene: 10. Germline V gives CDR1 SEHNR, CDR2 FQNEAQ (reference sequence). CDR3 size: 14 residues.

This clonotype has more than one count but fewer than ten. In DNA, the CDR3 is TGTGCCAGCTCACCAGGGACAGGTATCAATCAGCCCCAGCATTTT. Translation: CASSPGTGINQPQHF. The chain carries TRBV18 and TRBJ1-5; TRBD1 matches 8 bases. Trimming at V came to 2 bases and at J to 3 bases, leaving 3 bases not matched to a gene. Germline assignment: CDR1 KGHSH and CDR2 LQKENI. This CDR3 is built from 15 residues.

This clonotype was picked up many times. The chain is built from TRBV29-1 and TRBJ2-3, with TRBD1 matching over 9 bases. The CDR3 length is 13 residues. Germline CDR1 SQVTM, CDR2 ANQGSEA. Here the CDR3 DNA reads TGCAGTAATACTGGGACAGGGACAGATACGCAGTATTTT. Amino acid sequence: CSNTGTGTDTQYF.

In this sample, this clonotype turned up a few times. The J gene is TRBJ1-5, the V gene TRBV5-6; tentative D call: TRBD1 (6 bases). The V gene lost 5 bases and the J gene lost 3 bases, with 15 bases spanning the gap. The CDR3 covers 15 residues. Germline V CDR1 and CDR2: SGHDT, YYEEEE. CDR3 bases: TGTGCCAGCAGTTATCTACAGGGTCCCAATCAGCCCCAGCATTTT. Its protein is CASSYLQGPNQPQHF. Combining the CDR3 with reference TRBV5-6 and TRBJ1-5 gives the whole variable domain DAGVTQSPTHLIKTRGQQVTLRCSPKSGHDTVSWYQQALGQGPQFIFQYYEEEERQRGNFPDRFSGHQFPNYSSELNVNALLLGDSALYLCASSYLQGPNQPQHFGDGTRLSIL.

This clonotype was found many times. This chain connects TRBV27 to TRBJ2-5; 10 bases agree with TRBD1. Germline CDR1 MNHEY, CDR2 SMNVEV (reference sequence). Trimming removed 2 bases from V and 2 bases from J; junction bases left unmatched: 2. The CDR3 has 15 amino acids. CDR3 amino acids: CASSLRDRGQETQYF. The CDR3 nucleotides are TGTGCCAGCAGTTTAAGGGACAGGGGACAAGAGACCCAGTACTTC.

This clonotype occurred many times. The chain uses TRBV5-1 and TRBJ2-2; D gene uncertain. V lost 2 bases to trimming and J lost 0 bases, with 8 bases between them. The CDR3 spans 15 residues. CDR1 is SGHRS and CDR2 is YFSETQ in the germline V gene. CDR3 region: CASSFEVANTGELFF. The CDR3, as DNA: TGCGCCAGCAGCTTTGAGGTGGCGAACACCGGGGAGCTGTTTTTT.

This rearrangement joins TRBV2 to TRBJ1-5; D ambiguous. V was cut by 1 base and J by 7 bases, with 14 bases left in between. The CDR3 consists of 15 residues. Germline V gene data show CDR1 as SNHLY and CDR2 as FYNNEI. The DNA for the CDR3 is TGTGCCAGCAGTGAAGGGCAGTTTCTCGGGCAGCCCCAGCATTTT. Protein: CASSEGQFLGQPQHF.

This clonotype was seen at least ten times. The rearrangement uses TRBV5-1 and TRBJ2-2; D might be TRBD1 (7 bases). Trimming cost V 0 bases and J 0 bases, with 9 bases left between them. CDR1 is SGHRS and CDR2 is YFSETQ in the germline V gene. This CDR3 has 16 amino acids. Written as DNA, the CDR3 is TGCGCCAGCAGCTTGGCAGGGGGGCCGAACACCGGGGAGCTGTTTTTT. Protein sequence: CASSLAGGPNTGELFF.

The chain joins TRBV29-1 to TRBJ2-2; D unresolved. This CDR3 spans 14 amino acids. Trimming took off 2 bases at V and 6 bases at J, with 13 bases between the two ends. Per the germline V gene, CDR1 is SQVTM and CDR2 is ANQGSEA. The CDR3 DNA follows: TGCAGCGTTGAAAAGGACGAATCCCCCGGGGAGCTGTTTTTT. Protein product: CSVEKDESPGELFF.

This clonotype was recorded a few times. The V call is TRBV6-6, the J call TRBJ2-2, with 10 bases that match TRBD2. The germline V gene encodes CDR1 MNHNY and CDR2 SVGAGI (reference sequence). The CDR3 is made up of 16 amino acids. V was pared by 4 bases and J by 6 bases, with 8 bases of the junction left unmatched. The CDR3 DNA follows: TGTGCCAGCAGTTCCGAGCGGGGGGGTCGATCCGGGGAGCTGTTTTTT. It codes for CASSSERGGRSGELFF.

Written as DNA, the CDR3 is TGCAGCGCCTGGGCTAGCGGGAGGGGAAATGAGCAGTTCTTC. Translating it yields CSAWASGRGNEQFF. V and J are TRBV29-1 and TRBJ2-1; 12 bases agree with TRBD2. There are 14 residues in the CDR3. J lost 7 bases, V lost 7 bases, and 8 bases had no gene match. Germline-derived CDR1 and CDR2 are SQVTM and ANQGSEA.